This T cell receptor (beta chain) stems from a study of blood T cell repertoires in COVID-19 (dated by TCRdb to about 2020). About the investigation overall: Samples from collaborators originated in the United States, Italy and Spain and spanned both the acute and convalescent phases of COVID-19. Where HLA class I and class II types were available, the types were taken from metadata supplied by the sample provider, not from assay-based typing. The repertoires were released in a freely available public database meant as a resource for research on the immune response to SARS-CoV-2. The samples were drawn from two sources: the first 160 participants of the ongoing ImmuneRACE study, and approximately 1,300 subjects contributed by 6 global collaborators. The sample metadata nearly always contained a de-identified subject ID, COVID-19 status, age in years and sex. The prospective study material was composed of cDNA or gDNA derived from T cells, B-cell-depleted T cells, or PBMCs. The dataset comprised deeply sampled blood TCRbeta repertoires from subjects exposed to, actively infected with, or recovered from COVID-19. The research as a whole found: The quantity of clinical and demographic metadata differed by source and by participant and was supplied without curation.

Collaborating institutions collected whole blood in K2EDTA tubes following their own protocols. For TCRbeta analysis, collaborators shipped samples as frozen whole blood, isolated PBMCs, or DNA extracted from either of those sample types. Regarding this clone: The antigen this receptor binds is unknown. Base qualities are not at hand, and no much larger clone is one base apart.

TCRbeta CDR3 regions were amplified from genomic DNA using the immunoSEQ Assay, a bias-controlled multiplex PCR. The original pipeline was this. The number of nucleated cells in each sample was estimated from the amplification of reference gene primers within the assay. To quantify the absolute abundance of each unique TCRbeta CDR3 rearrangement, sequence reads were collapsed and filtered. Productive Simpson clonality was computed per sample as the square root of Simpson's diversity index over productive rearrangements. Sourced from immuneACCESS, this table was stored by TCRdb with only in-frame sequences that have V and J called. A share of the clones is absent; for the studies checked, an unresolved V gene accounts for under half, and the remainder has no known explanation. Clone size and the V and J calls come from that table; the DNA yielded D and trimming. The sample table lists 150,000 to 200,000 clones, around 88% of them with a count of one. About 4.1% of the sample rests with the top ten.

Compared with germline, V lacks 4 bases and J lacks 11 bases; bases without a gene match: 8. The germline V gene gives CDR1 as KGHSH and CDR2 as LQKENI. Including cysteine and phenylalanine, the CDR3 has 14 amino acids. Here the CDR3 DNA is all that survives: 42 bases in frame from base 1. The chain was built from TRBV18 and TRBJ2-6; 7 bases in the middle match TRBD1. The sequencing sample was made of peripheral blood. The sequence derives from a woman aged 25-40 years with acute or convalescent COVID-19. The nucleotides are TGTGCCAGCTCACTGAACAGGGGTCTAGACGTCCTGACTTTC. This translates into CASSLNRGLDVLTF.